Shown below are 3 T cell receptor beta chains from a single sample sequenced in a study of T cell responses to AZD1222 COVID-19 vaccine. Sequencing used immunoSEQ multiplex PCR; TCRdb keeps in-frame clones, though not all of them. Of about 110,000 clones in the sample, 85% to 90% were seen once. The specimen comprised peripheral blood, sampled on day 0 of AZD1222 vaccination. Receptors originate from an adult in good health.

The V gene is TRBV7-8, the J gene TRBJ1-5; D not resolved. V lost 5 bases, J lost 3 bases, and 8 bases lay in between. Germline V gene lookup returns CDR1 SGHVS and CDR2 FQNEAQ. The CDR3 length is 13 residues. CDR3 DNA: TGTGCCAGCAGCGTACAGAACAATCAGCCCCAGCATTTT. Its protein is CASSVQNNQPQHF.

The chain is built from TRBV6-2 or TRBV6-3 and TRBJ1-3, with D uncertain. Per the germline V gene, CDR1 is MNHEY and CDR2 is SVGEGT. Trimming stripped 3 bases from V and 0 bases from J, with 12 bases between. The CDR3 length is 16 residues. CDR3: CASSYPGSSSGNTIYF. Written as DNA, the CDR3 is TGTGCCAGCAGTTATCCGGGTTCGAGCTCTGGAAACACCATATATTTT.

This chain joins TRBV7-9 and TRBJ1-3, with D possibly TRBD1 on 6 matching bases. This CDR3 contains 17 residues. The germline V and J ends were trimmed by 5 bases and 2 bases, with 19 bases remaining between them. From germline, CDR1 is SEHNR and CDR2 FQNEAQ (reference sequence). CDR3 sequence: CASSPASGGGPGNTIYF. The CDR3 DNA reads as TGTGCCAGCAGCCCGGCCAGCGGGGGGGGCCCTGGAAACACCATATATTTT.